These 4 T cell receptor beta chains were all obtained from the same sample, sequenced in a study of T cell responses to AZD1222 COVID-19 vaccine. Libraries were prepared by immunoSEQ multiplex PCR; TCRdb keeps only in-frame clonotypes and omits some of them. The sample consists of around 140,000 clones, about 94% of them appearing once. The sample here was peripheral blood, taken on day 0 of AZD1222 vaccination. These receptor sequences come from an adult in good health.

This chain joins TRBV19 and TRBJ2-6; D unclear. There are 14 residues in the CDR3. With 0 bases removed from V and 4 bases from J, the gap between germline ends came to 4 bases. Germline CDR1 is LNHDA and CDR2 is SQIVND (reference sequence). The CDR3 nucleotides are TGTGCCAGTAGTATAGAGACGGGGGCCAACGTCCTGACTTTC. Its protein is CASSIETGANVLTF.

CDR3 nucleotides: TGCGCCAGCAGCCCCGGGACGTGGAACTATGGCTACACCTTC. It codes for CASSPGTWNYGYTF. The chain has TRBV5-1 and TRBJ1-2; weak D call: TRBD1 (5 bases). V gave up 4 bases and J gave up 2 bases, with 12 bases separating them. The germline gives CDR1 SGHRS, CDR2 YFSETQ. This CDR3 contains 14 residues.

The chain recombines TRBV5-4 with TRBJ1-5, with D perhaps matching TRBD1 (6 bases). In germline, CDR1 is SGHNT, CDR2 YYREEE (reference sequence). V lost 4 bases to trimming and J lost 7 bases, with 15 bases between them. This CDR3 is 14 amino acids long. The CDR3 is CASSAQGRGQPQHF. The CDR3 DNA is TGTGCCAGCAGCGCGCAGGGGCGCGGACAGCCCCAGCATTTT.

This chain uses TRBV7-9 with TRBJ1-2; tentative D call: TRBD1 (5 bases). CDR3 length: 15 amino acids. Trimming took 5 bases from V and 1 from J, leaving 14 bases between them. Germline V CDR1 and CDR2: SEHNR, FQNEAQ (reference sequence). The CDR3 here is CASSTRWQGNYGYTF. The DNA for the CDR3 is TGTGCCAGCAGCACTAGGTGGCAGGGTAACTATGGCTACACCTTC.